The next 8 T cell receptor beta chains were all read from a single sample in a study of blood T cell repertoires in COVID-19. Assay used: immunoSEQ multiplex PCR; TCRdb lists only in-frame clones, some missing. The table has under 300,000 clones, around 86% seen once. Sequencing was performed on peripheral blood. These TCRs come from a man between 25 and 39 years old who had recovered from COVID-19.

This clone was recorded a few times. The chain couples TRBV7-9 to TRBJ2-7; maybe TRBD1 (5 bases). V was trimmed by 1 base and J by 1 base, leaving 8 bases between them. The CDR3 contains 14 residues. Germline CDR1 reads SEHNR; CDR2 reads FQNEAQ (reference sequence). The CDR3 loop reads CASSLVTGSYEQYF. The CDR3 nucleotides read TGTGCCAGCAGCTTAGTAACAGGTTCCTACGAGCAGTACTTC.

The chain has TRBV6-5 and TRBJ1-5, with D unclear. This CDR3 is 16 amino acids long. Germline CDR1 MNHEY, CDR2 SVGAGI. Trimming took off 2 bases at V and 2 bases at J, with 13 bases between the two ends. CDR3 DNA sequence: TGTGCCAGCAGTTACGAGAGGGTTCCAGGCAATCAGCCCCAGCATTTT. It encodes CASSYERVPGNQPQHF.

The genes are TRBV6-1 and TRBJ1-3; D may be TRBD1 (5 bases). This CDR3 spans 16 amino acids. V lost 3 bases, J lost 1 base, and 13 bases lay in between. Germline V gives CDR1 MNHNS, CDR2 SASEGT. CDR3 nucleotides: TGTGCCAGCAGTGAGGTTACAGGCTATTCTGGAAACACCATATATTTT. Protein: CASSEVTGYSGNTIYF.

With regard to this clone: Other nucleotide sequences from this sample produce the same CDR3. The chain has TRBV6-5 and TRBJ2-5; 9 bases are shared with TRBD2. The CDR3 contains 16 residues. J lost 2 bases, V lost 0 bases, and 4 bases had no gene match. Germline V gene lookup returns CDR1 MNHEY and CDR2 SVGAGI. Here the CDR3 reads CASSYSPSGGQETQYF. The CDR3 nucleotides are TGTGCCAGCAGTTACTCCCCCAGCGGGGGGCAAGAGACCCAGTACTTC.

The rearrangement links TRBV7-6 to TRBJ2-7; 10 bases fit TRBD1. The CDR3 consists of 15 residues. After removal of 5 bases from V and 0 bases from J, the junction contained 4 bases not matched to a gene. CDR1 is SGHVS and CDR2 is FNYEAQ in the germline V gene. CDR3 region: CASSPRTGGSYEQYF. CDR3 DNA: TGTGCCAGCAGCCCCCGGACAGGGGGCTCCTACGAGCAGTACTTC.

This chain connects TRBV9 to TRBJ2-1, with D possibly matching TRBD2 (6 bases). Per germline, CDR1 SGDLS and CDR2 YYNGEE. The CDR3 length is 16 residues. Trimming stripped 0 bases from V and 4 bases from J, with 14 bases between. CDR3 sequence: CASSVGMGLGYNEQFF. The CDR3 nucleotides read TGTGCCAGCAGCGTAGGGATGGGACTCGGGTACAATGAGCAGTTCTTC.

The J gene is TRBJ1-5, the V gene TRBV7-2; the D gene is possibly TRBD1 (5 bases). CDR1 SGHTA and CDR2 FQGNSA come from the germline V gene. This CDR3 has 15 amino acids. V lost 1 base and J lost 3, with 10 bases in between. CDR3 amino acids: CASSLVGRDNQPQHF. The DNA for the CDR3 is TGTGCCAGCAGCTTAGTCGGCAGGGACAATCAGCCCCAGCATTTT.

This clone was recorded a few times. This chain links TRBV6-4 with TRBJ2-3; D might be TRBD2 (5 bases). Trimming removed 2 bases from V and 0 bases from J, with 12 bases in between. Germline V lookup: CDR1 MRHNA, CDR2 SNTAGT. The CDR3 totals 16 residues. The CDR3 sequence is CASSDDSDRSTDTQYF. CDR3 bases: TGTGCCAGCAGTGACGATAGCGATCGTAGCACAGATACGCAGTATTTT.